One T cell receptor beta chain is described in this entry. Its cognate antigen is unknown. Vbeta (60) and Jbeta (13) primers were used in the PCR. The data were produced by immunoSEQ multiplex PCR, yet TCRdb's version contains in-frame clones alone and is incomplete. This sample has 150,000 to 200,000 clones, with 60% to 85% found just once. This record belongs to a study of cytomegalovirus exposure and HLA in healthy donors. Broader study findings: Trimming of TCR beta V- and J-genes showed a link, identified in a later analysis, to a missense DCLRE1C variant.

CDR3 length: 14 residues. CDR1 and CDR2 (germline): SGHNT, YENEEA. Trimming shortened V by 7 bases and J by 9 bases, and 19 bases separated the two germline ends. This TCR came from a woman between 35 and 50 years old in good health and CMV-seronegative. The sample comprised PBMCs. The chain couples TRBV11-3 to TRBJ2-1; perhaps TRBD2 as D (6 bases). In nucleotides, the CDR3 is TGTGCCAGCACTCCCGGAGGGATAGCAGGTGAGCAGTTCTTC. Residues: CASTPGGIAGEQFF.